The rows below give T cell receptor beta chains drawn from one sample of a study of blood T cells in healthy people across ages. Using its own MiXCR run on the 5' RACE reads, TCRdb lists one record per CDR3 protein. The data contain under 2,000,000 distinct CDR3 sequences, just under 50% of them seen just once; the ten biggest clones take up around 2.1%. Sequenced sample: blood. The receptors come from a woman aged 40 to 50 in good health. Each CDR3 is given without its conserved first and last residue. Clone size, where shown, is once, few, many, or a class for clones that have expanded.

-	TRBV9	11	TRBJ2-1	ASSAVVSNEQF
-	TRBV20-1	12	TRBJ1-5	SAWAPLQGQPQH
-	TRBV7-6	11	TRBJ2-5	ASSLEGREEQY
-	TRBV28	17	TRBJ1-2	ASSLRGRTTKKHNYGYT
-	TRBV10-3	16	TRBJ2-7	AIGGRSTSGGPAYEQY
few	TRBV12-3/TRBV12-4	14	TRBJ2-5	ASSSGQAEGQETQY
-	TRBV5-1	18	-	ASSRAGTSGLPSSYNEQY
few	TRBV5-1	14	TRBJ2-5	ASSLGPGRREETQY
-	TRBV7-2	11	TRBJ2-5	ASNVRGGETQY
-	TRBV2	11	TRBJ2-7	VSKLTGTDEQY
-	TRBV28	13	TRBJ2-7	ASSSAASGPYEQY
-	TRBV7-6	12	TRBJ2-5	ASSSGQGSQTQY
-	TRBV9	13	TRBJ1-5	ASSVDGQGYQPQH
-	TRBV6-2/TRBV6-3	15	TRBJ2-2	ASSYGFGGQNTGDLF
few	TRBV12-3/TRBV12-4	15	TRBJ2-6	ASSTGTGGSGANVLT